This entry lists 30 T cell receptor beta chains sequenced from one sample in a study of blood T cell repertoires in COVID-19. The repertoire was sequenced with immunoSEQ multiplex PCR; TCRdb's copy has only in-frame clones and lacks some. The sample holds 91,000 or so clones, about 86% seen once. The sequenced sample consisted of peripheral blood. All receptors derive from a woman aged 60 to 75 in a cohort sampled during active or convalescent COVID-19.

The V call is TRBV2, the J call TRBJ1-6; perhaps TRBD1 as D (6 bases). V was clipped by 4 bases and J by 8 bases, with 15 bases between them. The CDR3 length is 15 residues. The germline gives CDR1 SNHLY, CDR2 FYNNEI. The CDR3 sequence is CASSVLGQRDSPLHF. The CDR3 DNA reads TGTGCCAGCAGTGTATTAGGACAGAGGGATTCACCCCTCCACTTT.

The chain combines TRBV11-2 with TRBJ2-3; 8 bases fit TRBD1. J gave up 2 bases and V 5 bases, and 9 bases lay outside the gene matches. The germline V gene encodes CDR1 SGHAT and CDR2 FQNNGV. This CDR3 has 16 residues. CDR3 nucleotides: TGTGCCAGCAGCGCGACAGGGGCCTCCGTCACAGATACGCAGTATTTT. Its translation: CASSATGASVTDTQYF.

The rearrangement joins TRBV24-1 to TRBJ2-1, with D possibly TRBD1 on 5 matching bases. Germline V gives CDR1 KGHDR, CDR2 SFDVKD. V lost 2 bases, J lost 8 bases, and 15 bases lay in between. CDR3 length: 15 residues. CDR3 sequence (DNA): TGTGCCACCAGTGATTCATCCAAGGGGTCGTATGAGCAGTTCTTC. Translation: CATSDSSKGSYEQFF.

The chain uses TRBV9 and TRBJ2-2; 7 bases match TRBD1. Trimming removed 0 bases from V and 7 bases from J; junction bases left unmatched: 6. From germline, CDR1 is SGDLS and CDR2 YYNGEE. This CDR3 has 15 amino acids. The CDR3 DNA is TGTGCCAGCAGCGTAGGTGAGGGGGCCTTCGGGGAGCTGTTTTTT. This sequence encodes CASSVGEGAFGELFF.

This clone showed up just once. This chain uses TRBV5-6 with TRBJ1-2, with a weak D call TRBD1 (6 bases). V was shortened by 1 base and J by 0 bases, with 7 bases between the two germline ends. The CDR3 has 14 amino acids. CDR1 SGHDT and CDR2 YYEEEE come from the germline V gene. In DNA, the CDR3 is TGTGCCAGCAGCTTGCAGGGGTCTAACTATGGCTACACCTTC. Residues: CASSLQGSNYGYTF.

This chain uses TRBV5-6 with TRBJ2-7; 8 nucleotides line up with TRBD2. The germline CDR1 and CDR2 sequences are SGHDT and YYEEEE. The CDR3 totals 15 residues. Trimming at V came to 0 bases and at J to 0 bases, leaving 2 bases not matched to a gene. The CDR3 coding sequence is TGTGCCAGCAGCTTGGGCGGGGGGTACTCCTACGAGCAGTACTTC. Its translation is CASSLGGGYSYEQYF.

This clone was detected only once. The genes are TRBV29-1 and TRBJ2-1, with 15 bases aligning to TRBD2. The CDR3 totals 18 residues. Trimming removed 3 bases from V and 7 bases from J; junction bases left unmatched: 13. Germline V gene data show CDR1 as SQVTM and CDR2 as ANQGSEA. CDR3 in DNA: TGCAGCGTTGATATATGGACTAGCGGGAGGGCCGGTTCGAATGAGCAGTTCTTC. Residues: CSVDIWTSGRAGSNEQFF.

The chain has TRBV4-1 and TRBJ2-6; D not resolved. Between the trimmed V and J ends, which lost 1 base and 0 bases, there was a span of 7 bases. The germline V gene encodes CDR1 MGHRA and CDR2 YSYEKL. The length of the CDR3 is 16 residues. The CDR3 protein is CASSQVPGSGANVLTF. The CDR3 DNA is TGCGCCAGCAGCCAAGTCCCAGGCTCTGGGGCCAACGTCCTGACTTTC.

This chain connects TRBV9 to TRBJ1-4, with TRBD1 matching 10 bases. Germline trimming cut 3 bases from V and 7 bases from J; bases unmatched to any gene: 6. Germline V gene data show CDR1 as SGDLS and CDR2 as YYNGEE. CDR3 length: 15 amino acids. CDR3 residues: CASSALGDRGEKLFF. The CDR3 bases are TGTGCCAGCAGCGCACTGGGGGACAGGGGTGAAAAACTGTTTTTT.

The rearrangement joins TRBV5-4 to TRBJ1-2; D remains unclear. Trimming removed 4 bases from V and 0 bases from J, with 10 bases in between. Germline-derived CDR1 and CDR2 are SGHNT and YYREEE (reference sequence). This CDR3 region has 14 residues. The CDR3 DNA reads as TGTGCCAGCAGCCTTTCACAGCCTAACTATGGCTACACCTTC. Translation gives CASSLSQPNYGYTF.

The rearrangement links TRBV2 to TRBJ1-2; possible D gene TRBD1, 5 bases. The germline V and J ends were trimmed by 6 bases and 0 bases, with 11 bases remaining between them. This CDR3 spans 14 amino acids. Germline-derived CDR1 and CDR2 are SNHLY and FYNNEI. CDR3 nucleotide sequence: TGTGCCAGCAGGGGGGGGACGGCTAACTATGGCTACACCTTC. Its protein product is CASRGGTANYGYTF.

The chain uses TRBV24-1 and TRBJ2-1; the match to TRBD2 covers 12 bases. Germline CDR1 reads KGHDR; CDR2 reads SFDVKD. After removal of 5 bases from V and 6 bases from J, the junction contained 7 bases not matched to a gene. This CDR3 has 16 residues. The CDR3 nucleotides read TGTGCCACCAGTGGGGCTAGCGGGAGGGCCAGCAATGAGCAGTTCTTC. Translation gives CATSGASGRASNEQFF.

The V and J genes are TRBV4-1 and TRBJ2-7, with TRBD1 matching 7 bases. Germline CDR1 reads MGHRA; CDR2 reads YSYEKL. V gave up 3 bases and J gave up 3 bases; unmatched junction bases: 11. The CDR3 is 16 amino acids. The CDR3 coding sequence is TGCGCCAGCAGCCACCTCGGACAAGGGGGCCGCTACGAGCAGTACTTC. Its translation: CASSHLGQGGRYEQYF.

The chain has TRBV9 and TRBJ1-6, with 8 bases fitting TRBD1. The germline V gene encodes CDR1 SGDLS and CDR2 YYNGEE. This CDR3 is 15 amino acids long. Trimming took 0 bases from V and 10 from J; bases not matched to a gene: 6. The CDR3, as DNA: TGTGCCAGCAGCGTAGCGGCAGGGGGCGAATCACCCCTCCACTTT. Its translation is CASSVAAGGESPLHF.

This clone turned up a few times. The chain employs TRBV5-1 and TRBJ1-1, with a possible D match to TRBD1 (5 bases). V lost 1 base and J 1 base, leaving 14 bases between the germline ends. The CDR3 runs 16 residues. Germline assignment: CDR1 SGHRS and CDR2 YFSETQ. CDR3 nucleotides: TGCGCCAGCAGCTTGTTCCCTGGGCAGGGGAACACTGAAGCTTTCTTT. Its protein is CASSLFPGQGNTEAFF.

The chain employs TRBV20-1 and TRBJ2-3; no firm D call. Germline V lookup: CDR1 DFQATT, CDR2 SNEGSKA (reference sequence). V was pared by 3 bases and J by 2 bases, with 12 bases between. CDR3 length: 14 residues. The CDR3 spells CSASVTLNTDTQYF. CDR3 sequence (DNA): TGCAGTGCTAGTGTGACACTTAACACAGATACGCAGTATTTT.

CDR3: CASSLVSDNEQFF. The DNA of the CDR3 is TGTGCCAGCAGCTTGGTCAGCGACAATGAGCAGTTCTTC. The J gene is TRBJ2-1, the V gene TRBV7-9; D remains ambiguous. The CDR3 contains 13 residues. Trimming pared 3 bases from V and 5 bases from J, leaving 8 bases between. CDR1 and CDR2 (germline): SEHNR, FQNEAQ (reference sequence).

This clone was counted a single time. For the CDR3, the DNA is TGTGCCTGGAACGGATGGCGGCGGGGCTACACCTTC. Protein product: CAWNGWRRGYTF. The V and J genes are TRBV30 and TRBJ1-2; D uncertain. Germline CDR1 and CDR2: GTSNPN and SVGIG (reference sequence). V dropped 4 bases and J dropped 8 bases, with 14 bases sitting between them. This CDR3 contains 12 residues.

The chain uses TRBV7-3 and TRBJ2-1; D is uncertain. CDR1 and CDR2 (germline): SGHTA, FQGTGA. The V gene lost 5 bases and the J gene lost 5 bases, with 7 bases spanning the gap. The CDR3 is made up of 12 amino acids. In DNA, the CDR3 is TGTGCCAGCAGCCCTCCTAACAATGAGCAGTTCTTC. This gives the protein CASSPPNNEQFF.

The chain is built from TRBV9 and TRBJ2-3; weak D call: TRBD1 (5 bases). The CDR3 is made up of 15 amino acids. The V gene's germline CDR1 is SGDLS and CDR2 YYNGEE. With 3 bases removed from V and 4 bases from J, the gap between germline ends came to 15 bases. CDR3 in amino acids: CASSEAGFNADTQYF. In nucleotides, the CDR3 is TGTGCCAGCAGCGAAGCAGGGTTTAACGCAGATACGCAGTATTTT.

This chain joins TRBV3-1 (or the pseudogene TRBV3-2) and TRBJ1-2, with a weak D call TRBD1 (6 bases). CDR1 is LGHDT and CDR2 is YNNKEL in the germline V gene (reference sequence). The CDR3 extends over 14 amino acids. V lost 5 bases to trimming and J lost 1 base, with 11 bases between them. The CDR3 DNA follows: TGTGCCAGCAGCGAAGGACAGAATAACTATGGCTACACCTTC. This gives the protein CASSEGQNNYGYTF.

This clone came up a few times. This chain joins TRBV5-4 and TRBJ2-5, with TRBD2 identical over 12 bases. The CDR3 totals 16 residues. Trimming at V came to 5 bases and at J to 4 bases, leaving 9 bases not matched to a gene. CDR1 and CDR2 (germline): SGHNT, YYREEE (reference sequence). The chain's CDR3 is CASSSSGRARGETQYF. CDR3 sequence (DNA): TGTGCCAGCAGTTCTAGCGGGAGGGCCCGCGGAGAGACCCAGTACTTC.

V gene TRBV19 combines with J gene TRBJ1-3, with a possible D match to TRBD1 (6 bases). There are 14 residues in the CDR3. CDR1 is LNHDA and CDR2 is SQIVND in the germline V gene (reference sequence). V lost 5 bases and J lost 1, with 9 bases in between. The CDR3 DNA follows: TGTGCCAGTAGTCCGACAGGTTCTGGAAACACCATATATTTT. Translating gives CASSPTGSGNTIYF. Full variable domain (outside the CDR3, taken from reference TRBV19 and TRBJ1-3): DGGITQSPKYLFRKEGQNVTLSCEQNLNHDAMYWYRQDPGQGLRLIYYSQIVNDFQKGDIAEGYSVSREKKESFPLTVTSAQKNPTAFYLCASSPTGSGNTIYFGEGSWLTVV.

V usage is TRBV12-5 and J usage is TRBJ1-1; D may be TRBD1 (6 bases). Per the germline V gene, CDR1 is LGHNT and CDR2 is FRNRAP. V shed 5 bases and J shed 9 bases, with 10 bases lying between them. The CDR3 contains 11 residues. CDR3 in DNA: TGTGCTAGTGGTGCCGACAGGAAAGCTTTCTTT. Residues: CASGADRKAFF.

This chain connects TRBV5-1 to TRBJ2-3; 11 bases match TRBD2. Germline CDR1 and CDR2: SGHRS and YFSETQ. Losses at the gene ends were 4 bases for V and 6 bases for J; bases not matched to a gene: 4. The CDR3 covers 14 residues. CDR3: CASSIAGGRDTQYF. The CDR3, as DNA: TGCGCCAGCAGCATAGCGGGAGGGCGGGATACGCAGTATTTT.

This clone is a singleton in its sample. The chain combines TRBV28 with TRBJ1-2; TRBD1 is a possible D gene (6 bases). The CDR3 sequence is 15 residues long. Trimming removed 6 bases from V and 4 bases from J, with 18 bases in between. Germline V lookup: CDR1 MDHEN, CDR2 SYDVKM. The CDR3 DNA is TGTGCCAGCAGAGTCGAGCGGGGGCGCGTCTATGGCTACACCTTC. It encodes CASRVERGRVYGYTF.

This chain joins TRBV11-2 and TRBJ2-1, with 7 bases that match TRBD2. The trim removed 4 bases at V and 9 bases at J, leaving 6 bases unmatched. In germline, CDR1 is SGHAT, CDR2 FQNNGV. CDR3 length: 13 amino acids. CDR3 protein: CASSYGERGEQFF. The CDR3 DNA reads as TGTGCCAGCAGCTACGGAGAGCGGGGTGAGCAGTTCTTC.

The V gene is TRBV30, the J gene TRBJ2-5; D perhaps matches TRBD1 (5 bases). Germline CDR1 and CDR2: GTSNPN and SVGIG (reference sequence). Trimming took 5 bases from V and 5 from J, leaving 15 bases between them. This CDR3 has 13 residues. The chain's CDR3 is CAWVQGVWETQYF. In DNA, the CDR3 is TGTGCCTGGGTCCAGGGCGTGTGGGAGACCCAGTACTTC.

The gene calls are TRBV6-5 and TRBJ1-5; no definite D call. The CDR3 has 15 amino acids. V lost 7 bases to trimming and J lost 0 bases, with 13 bases between them. Germline V gene sequence: CDR1 MNHEY, CDR2 SVGAGI. This CDR3 is CASMPKLSSNQPQHF. CDR3 coding DNA: TGTGCCAGCATGCCGAAACTGAGTAGCAATCAGCCCCAGCATTTT.

This clone was detected a few times. J is TRBJ1-4 and V is TRBV10-3; TRBD1 agrees at 7 bases. Per germline, CDR1 ENHRY and CDR2 SYGVKD. The J segment lost 4 bases and the V segment lost 2 bases, leaving 7 bases of the junction unmatched. The CDR3 has 16 residues. The CDR3 DNA is TGTGCCATCAGTGAGGGTATAGGGGGCTATAATGAAAAACTGTTTTTT. As protein: CAISEGIGGYNEKLFF.